Each of the 26 T cell receptor beta chains below was sequenced from the same sample in a study of CD8 T cells in Susac syndrome (dated by TCRdb to between 2018 and 2021). Library method: the immunoSEQ multiplex PCR assay. RNA was extracted using the RNeasy kit, and about 0.45 to 1 ug of the RNA was reverse transcribed with random hexamers. In TCRdb, the public reads were trimmed at Q25 with fastp and aligned with MiXCR, with productive beta chains retained. CDR3 protein duplicates are merged, each entry listing the most common genes and DNA. In all, the sample holds about 110,000 distinct CDR3 sequences, and about 96% of those were seen once. The ten largest account for roughly 0.096% of the sample. The sequenced sample consisted of CD4+ T cells from PBMCs. These receptors originate from a human donor in good health.

V and J are TRBV20-1 and TRBJ1-5; maybe TRBD1 (5 bases). There are 14 residues in the CDR3. The V end lost 0 bases, the J end lost 4 bases, and 10 bases lay between the germline ends. CDR1 DFQATT and CDR2 SNEGSKA come from the germline V gene (reference sequence). CDR3 in DNA: TGCAGTGCTAGAGAGGGGACGGGAAATCAGCCCCAGCATTTT. Translated, it gives CSAREGTGNQPQHF.

The chain combines TRBV20-1 with TRBJ1-1; a possible D gene is TRBD1 (6 bases). The V end was cut by 3 bases, the J end by 3 bases, with 11 bases between. CDR1 is DFQATT and CDR2 is SNEGSKA in the germline V gene (reference sequence). The CDR3 has 13 residues. The CDR3 is CSARSPGDTEAFF. The CDR3 region has the DNA TGCAGTGCTAGGTCCCCAGGGGACACTGAAGCTTTCTTT.

The chain employs TRBV12-3 or TRBV12-4 and TRBJ1-1; D is possibly TRBD1 (5 bases). The ends were cut back, 6 bases at V and 0 bases at J, with 11 bases in the middle. The length of the CDR3 is 14 residues. This chain's CDR3 is CASSLRALNTEAFF. The DNA for the CDR3 is TGTGCCAGCAGCCTCAGGGCTTTGAACACTGAAGCTTTCTTT.

J is TRBJ1-1 and V is TRBV7-3; a possible D gene is TRBD1 (5 bases). Trimming left V 5 bases short and J 1 base short, with 8 bases between. Germline V gene lookup returns CDR1 SGHTA and CDR2 FQGTGA. CDR3 size: 13 residues. The chain's CDR3 is CASSVQENTEAFF. The CDR3 DNA follows: TGTGCCAGCAGCGTACAGGAGAACACTGAAGCTTTCTTT.

CDR3 sequence reads: CATSDPGRITGELFF. The DNA of the CDR3 is TGTGCCACCAGTGACCCGGGACGGATCACCGGGGAGCTGTTTTTT. The chain uses TRBV24-1 and TRBJ2-2; D possibly matches TRBD1 or TRBD2 (5 bases each). CDR3 length: 15 amino acids. Germline CDR1 reads KGHDR; CDR2 reads SFDVKD. V was pared by 4 bases and J by 4 bases, with 12 bases between.

This chain uses TRBV15 with TRBJ2-7, with 7 bases identical to TRBD2. V dropped 4 bases and J dropped 10; count of bases not matched to a gene: 7. Germline CDR1 is LNHNV and CDR2 is YYDKDF (reference sequence). The CDR3 contains 12 residues. This chain's CDR3 is CATSTRRDYQYF. CDR3 bases: TGTGCCACCAGCACTAGACGGGACTATCAGTACTTC.

This clonotype occurred a few times. The chain is built from TRBV5-1 and TRBJ2-7, with a weak D call TRBD1 (6 bases). The CDR3 sequence is 14 residues long. Germline V CDR1 and CDR2: SGHRS, YFSETQ. The V and J ends lost 4 bases and 5 bases respectively, with 16 bases between them. The CDR3 DNA is TGCGCCAGCAGCCGCCAAACAGGGAGCAACGAGCAGTACTTC. Its protein product is CASSRQTGSNEQYF.

This chain uses TRBV12-3 or TRBV12-4 with TRBJ1-6, with D unresolved. Trimming stripped 3 bases from V and 2 bases from J, with 8 bases between. The CDR3 consists of 15 residues. The CDR3, as DNA: TGTGCCAGCAGTTTCGCGGGAACCTATAATTCACCCCTCCACTTT. Translating gives CASSFAGTYNSPLHF.

The V gene is TRBV20-1, the J gene TRBJ1-2, with 7 bases lining up with TRBD1. Trimming at V came to 3 bases and at J to 2 bases, leaving 9 bases not matched to a gene. Germline V gives CDR1 DFQATT, CDR2 SNEGSKA (reference sequence). CDR3 size: 15 residues. DNA for the CDR3: TGCAGTGCTAGGACGACAGGGTTAAGGAACTATGGCTACACCTTC. As protein: CSARTTGLRNYGYTF.

The CDR3 loop reads CASSYSRDNYEQYF. DNA for the CDR3: TGTGCCAGCAGTTACTCCCGGGACAACTACGAGCAGTACTTC. This chain uses TRBV6-5 with TRBJ2-7; D possibly corresponds to TRBD1 (6 bases). CDR1 and CDR2 (germline): MNHEY, SVGAGI. CDR3 length: 14 amino acids. V lost 0 bases to trimming and J lost 3 bases, with 9 bases between them.

The chain uses TRBV3-1 and TRBJ2-7; no clear D gene. The CDR3 is 14 amino acids. Germline CDR1 is LGHDT and CDR2 is YNNKEL (reference sequence). The V and J ends lost 2 bases and 5 bases respectively, with 13 bases between them. The CDR3 DNA sequence: TGTGCCAGCAGCCAATCAATACCCAAGAACGAGCAGTACTTC. Translation gives CASSQSIPKNEQYF.

Here the CDR3 reads CASSDLPGQGSNEQYF. In DNA, the CDR3 is TGTGCCAGCAGTGATCTCCCGGGACAGGGTTCTAACGAGCAGTACTTC. The J gene is TRBJ2-7, the V gene TRBV25-1; the match to TRBD1 covers 9 bases. Germline lookup yields CDR1 MGHDK and CDR2 SYGVNS. J gave up 5 bases and V 3 bases, and 11 bases lay outside the gene matches. The CDR3 spans 16 residues.

J is TRBJ1-2 and V is TRBV29-1; D not certain. The germline V gene encodes CDR1 SQVTM and CDR2 ANQGSEA. The CDR3 spans 13 residues. The V end was cut by 6 bases, the J end by 8 bases, with 19 bases between. CDR3 protein: CSVFGNTFSGYTF. CDR3 DNA: TGCAGCGTATTCGGGAATACCTTTTCCGGCTACACCTTC.

The chain joins TRBV4-2 to TRBJ2-5; D unclear. Per germline, CDR1 LGHNA and CDR2 YNFKEQ. Trimming shortened V by 1 base and J by 5 bases, and 11 bases separated the two germline ends. CDR3 length: 14 amino acids. CDR3 residues: CASSQVEDGETQYF. CDR3 DNA: TGTGCCAGCAGCCAAGTAGAGGACGGGGAGACCCAGTACTTC.

Here the CDR3 DNA reads TGTGCCAGCAGTTCCGTTTCGACAGTATATAGCAATCAGCCCCAGCATTTT. Its protein product is CASSSVSTVYSNQPQHF. The chain has TRBV28 and TRBJ1-5, with D possibly TRBD1 on 5 matching bases. Germline V gives CDR1 MDHEN, CDR2 SYDVKM. This CDR3 region has 17 residues. The V and J ends lost 4 bases and 0 bases respectively, with 16 bases between them.

The chain links TRBV7-9 to TRBJ1-5; maybe TRBD1 (6 bases). V was cut by 5 bases and J by 6 bases, with 14 bases left in between. The CDR3 is made up of 14 amino acids. CDR1 SEHNR and CDR2 FQNEAQ come from the germline V gene (reference sequence). Written as DNA, the CDR3 is TGTGCCAGCAGCCCCGGGGGGGCGGGTCAGCCCCAGCATTTT. Amino acid sequence: CASSPGGAGQPQHF.

J is TRBJ2-2 and V is TRBV29-1; D gene uncertain. The length of the CDR3 is 13 residues. The V end was cut by 5 bases, the J end by 5 bases, with 12 bases between. Germline-derived CDR1 and CDR2 are SQVTM and ANQGSEA. CDR3 DNA: TGCAGCGTTATCGCCTATTCGACCGGGGAGCTGTTTTTT. Protein product: CSVIAYSTGELFF.

This chain joins TRBV7-2 and TRBJ2-1, with D possibly called TRBD1 or TRBD2 (5 bases each). Germline loops: CDR1 SGHTA, CDR2 FQGNSA. Trimming removed 6 bases at V and 1 base at J, with 13 bases between. The CDR3 consists of 15 residues. Here the CDR3 DNA reads TGTGCCAGCAGACCCGGGACCTCTTCCTACAATGAGCAGTTCTTC. Protein sequence: CASRPGTSSYNEQFF.

The J gene is TRBJ2-3, the V gene TRBV5-1; 7 nucleotides line up with TRBD2. The CDR3 is 18 residues long. Germline V gene data show CDR1 as SGHRS and CDR2 as YFSETQ. Trimming removed 2 bases from V and 5 bases from J; junction bases left unmatched: 17. This chain's CDR3 is CASSFSGGPSPGGDTQYF. The CDR3 nucleotides are TGCGCCAGCAGCTTCTCGGGGGGACCATCTCCCGGGGGAGATACGCAGTATTTT. The whole variable domain, filled in from reference TRBV5-1 and TRBJ2-3, reads KAGVTQTPRYLIKTRGQQVTLSCSPISGHRSVSWYQQTPGQGLQFLFEYFSETQRNKGNFPGRFSGRQFSNSRSEMNVSTLELGDSALYLCASSFSGGPSPGGDTQYFGPGTRLTVL.

The J gene is TRBJ2-2, the V gene TRBV19; 9 nucleotides match TRBD2. The germline V gene encodes CDR1 LNHDA and CDR2 SQIVND (reference sequence). This CDR3 spans 15 amino acids. J was trimmed by 5 bases and V by 5 bases; bases with no gene match: 6. CDR3 coding DNA: TGTGCCAGTAGTGTAGCGGGAGCTCAGACCGGGGAGCTGTTTTTT. Residues: CASSVAGAQTGELFF.

The genes are TRBV20-1 and TRBJ2-7; 10 positions agree with TRBD1. The CDR3 is 12 residues long. CDR1 and CDR2 from the germline V gene are DFQATT and SNEGSKA (reference sequence). Losses at the gene ends were 5 bases for V and 7 bases for J; bases not matched to a gene: 5. The DNA for the CDR3 is TGCAGTGCTGACAGGACAGGGGGTGAGCAGTACTTC. The encoded protein is CSADRTGGEQYF.

The rearrangement links TRBV6-5 to TRBJ1-5; D ambiguous. V was trimmed by 5 bases and J by 2 bases, leaving 10 bases between them. Germline V gene lookup returns CDR1 MNHEY and CDR2 SVGAGI. The CDR3 runs to 14 residues. The DNA of the CDR3 is TGTGCCAGCAGTGAGTCGTGGGGCAATCAGCCCCAGCATTTT. As protein: CASSESWGNQPQHF.

The chain has TRBV7-9 and TRBJ2-3; 7 nucleotides align to TRBD1. V lost 5 bases and J lost 2; bases outside the gene matches: 7. The V gene's germline CDR1 is SEHNR and CDR2 FQNEAQ (reference sequence). There are 15 residues in the CDR3. The chain's CDR3 is CASSIGTVNTDTQYF. The DNA for the CDR3 is TGTGCCAGCAGCATCGGGACAGTAAACACAGATACGCAGTATTTT.

V usage is TRBV12-3 or TRBV12-4 and J usage is TRBJ2-2; D is tentatively TRBD1 or TRBD2 (5 bases each). This CDR3 region has 12 residues. V dropped 3 bases and J dropped 11 bases, with 10 bases sitting between them. The CDR3 nucleotides are TGTGCCAGCAGTTTTCAGAGGGGAGAGCTGTTTTTT. It yields the protein CASSFQRGELFF.

The V gene is TRBV20-1, the J gene TRBJ1-6, with D possibly TRBD1 on 5 matching bases. The CDR3 has 14 residues. V was shortened by 6 bases and J by 4 bases, with 13 bases between the two germline ends. In germline, CDR1 is DFQATT, CDR2 SNEGSKA (reference sequence). The CDR3 sequence: CSAKSGAYNSPLHF. The CDR3 region has the DNA TGCAGTGCGAAAAGCGGGGCTTATAATTCACCCCTCCACTTT.

The V and J genes are TRBV18 and TRBJ2-7; D not resolved. Trimming left V 3 bases short and J 5 bases short, with 8 bases between. The length of the CDR3 is 12 residues. Germline values: CDR1 KGHSH, CDR2 LQKENI. The CDR3 is CASSPFAHEQYF. DNA of the CDR3: TGTGCCAGCTCACCTTTTGCCCACGAGCAGTACTTC.